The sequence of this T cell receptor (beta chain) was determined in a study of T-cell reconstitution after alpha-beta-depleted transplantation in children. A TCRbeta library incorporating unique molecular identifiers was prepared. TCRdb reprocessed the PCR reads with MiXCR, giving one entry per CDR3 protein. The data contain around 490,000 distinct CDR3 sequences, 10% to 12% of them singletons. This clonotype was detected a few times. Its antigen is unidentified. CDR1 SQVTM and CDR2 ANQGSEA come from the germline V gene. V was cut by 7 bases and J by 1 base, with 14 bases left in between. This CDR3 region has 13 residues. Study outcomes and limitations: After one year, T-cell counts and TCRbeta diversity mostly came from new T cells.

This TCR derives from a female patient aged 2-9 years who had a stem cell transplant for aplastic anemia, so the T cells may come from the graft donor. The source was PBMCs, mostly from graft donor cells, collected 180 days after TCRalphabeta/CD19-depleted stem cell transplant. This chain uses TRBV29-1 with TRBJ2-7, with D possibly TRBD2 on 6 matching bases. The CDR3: CSADNSGSYEQYF. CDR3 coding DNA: TGCAGCGCTGATAATAGCGGTTCCTACGAGCAGTACTTC.